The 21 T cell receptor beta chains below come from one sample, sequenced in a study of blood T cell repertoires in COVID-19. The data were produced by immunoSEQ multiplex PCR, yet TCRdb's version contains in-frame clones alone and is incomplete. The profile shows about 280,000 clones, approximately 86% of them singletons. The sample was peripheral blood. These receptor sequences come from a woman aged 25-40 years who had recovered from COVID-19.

The CDR3 is CASNSRGTSGNNEQFF. CDR3 DNA: TGTGCCAGCAACTCGAGAGGGACTAGCGGGAATAATGAGCAGTTCTTC. The V call is TRBV3-1 (or the pseudogene TRBV3-2), the J call TRBJ2-1; 13 nucleotides line up with TRBD2. After removal of 7 bases from V and 7 bases from J, the junction contained 10 bases not matched to a gene. The CDR3 loop spans 16 amino acids. Germline V CDR1 and CDR2: LGHDT, YNNKEL (reference sequence).

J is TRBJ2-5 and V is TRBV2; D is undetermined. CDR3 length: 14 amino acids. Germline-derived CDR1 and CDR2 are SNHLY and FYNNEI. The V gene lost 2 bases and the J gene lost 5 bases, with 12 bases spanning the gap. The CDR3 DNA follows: TGTGCCAGCAGTGAACGAAGAAATGCGGAGACCCAGTACTTC. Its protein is CASSERRNAETQYF.

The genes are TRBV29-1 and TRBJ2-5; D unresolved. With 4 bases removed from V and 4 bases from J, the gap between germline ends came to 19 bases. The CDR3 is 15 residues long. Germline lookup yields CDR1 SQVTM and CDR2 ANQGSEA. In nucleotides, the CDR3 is TGCAGCGTTGCTCCAAACTTGGGCGAACCAGAGACCCAGTACTTC. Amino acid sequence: CSVAPNLGEPETQYF.

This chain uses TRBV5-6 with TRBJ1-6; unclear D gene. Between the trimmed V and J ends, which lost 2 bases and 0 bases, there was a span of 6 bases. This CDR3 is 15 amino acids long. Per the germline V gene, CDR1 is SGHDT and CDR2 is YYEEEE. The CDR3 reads CASSLLSSYNSPLHF. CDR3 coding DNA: TGTGCCAGCAGCTTACTGAGCTCCTATAATTCACCCCTCCACTTT.

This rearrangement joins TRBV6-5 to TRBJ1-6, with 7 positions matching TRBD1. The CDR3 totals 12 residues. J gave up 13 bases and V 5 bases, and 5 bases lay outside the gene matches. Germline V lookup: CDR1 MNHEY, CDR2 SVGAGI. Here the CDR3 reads CASSLRQGPLHF. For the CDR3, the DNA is TGTGCCAGCAGTCTGCGACAGGGCCCCCTCCACTTT.

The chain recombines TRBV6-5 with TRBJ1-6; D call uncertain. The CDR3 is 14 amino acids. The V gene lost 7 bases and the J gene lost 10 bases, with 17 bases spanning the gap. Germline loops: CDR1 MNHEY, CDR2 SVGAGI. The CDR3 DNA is TGTGCCAGCAACCCCCCCCGGGGATACTCACCCCTCCACTTT. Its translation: CASNPPRGYSPLHF.

For the CDR3, the DNA is TGTGCCAGCAAGGGCAACAGGGAAAAATTGTCCCAGTACTTC. It is translated as CASKGNREKLSQYF. The chain uses TRBV6-5 and TRBJ2-5; maybe TRBD1 (6 bases). V was shortened by 7 bases and J by 9 bases, with 21 bases between the two germline ends. Germline CDR1 reads MNHEY; CDR2 reads SVGAGI. The CDR3 consists of 14 residues.

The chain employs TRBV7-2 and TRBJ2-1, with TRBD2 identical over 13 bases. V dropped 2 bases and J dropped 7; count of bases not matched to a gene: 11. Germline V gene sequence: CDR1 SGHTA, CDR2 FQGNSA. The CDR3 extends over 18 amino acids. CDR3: CASSLSPPGLAGWNEQFF. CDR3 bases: TGTGCCAGCAGCTTATCCCCCCCGGGACTAGCGGGGTGGAATGAGCAGTTCTTC. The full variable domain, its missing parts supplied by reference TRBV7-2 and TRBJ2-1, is GAGVSQSPSNKVTEKGKDVELRCDPISGHTALYWYRQSLGQGLEFLIYFQGNSAPDKSGLPSDRFSAERTGGSVSTLTIQRTQQEDSAVYLCASSLSPPGLAGWNEQFFGPGTRLTVL.

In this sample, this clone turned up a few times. CDR3 protein: CASSEGEDTQYF. CDR3 DNA sequence: TGTGCCAGCAGTGAAGGAGAGGATACGCAGTATTTT. The chain carries TRBV6-1 and TRBJ2-3; D uncertain. The CDR3 consists of 12 residues. CDR1 MNHNS and CDR2 SASEGT come from the germline V gene. V was cut by 1 base and J by 6 bases, with 5 bases left in between.

Written as DNA, the CDR3 is TGTGCCAGCAGCTTAGGAGGGTCCCTCACTGAAGCTTTCTTT. Amino acid sequence: CASSLGGSLTEAFF. The gene calls are TRBV11-2 and TRBJ1-1; D is unresolved. This CDR3 contains 14 residues. Per germline, CDR1 SGHAT and CDR2 FQNNGV. Trimming removed 1 base at V and 4 bases at J, with 10 bases between.

CDR3 protein: CASTINGVDTQYF. CDR3 sequence (DNA): TGTGCCAGTACTATCAACGGGGTCGATACGCAGTATTTT. The V and J genes are TRBV19 and TRBJ2-3; possible D gene TRBD2, 5 bases. The CDR3 is 13 amino acids. Trimming stripped 7 bases from V and 6 bases from J, with 14 bases between. Germline V lookup: CDR1 LNHDA, CDR2 SQIVND (reference sequence).

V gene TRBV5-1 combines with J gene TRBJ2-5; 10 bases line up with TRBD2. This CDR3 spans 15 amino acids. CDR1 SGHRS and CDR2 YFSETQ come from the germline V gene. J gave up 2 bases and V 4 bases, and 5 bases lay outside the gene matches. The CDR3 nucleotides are TGCGCCAGCAGCCCCCAGACTAGCGGGCAAGAGACCCAGTACTTC. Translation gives CASSPQTSGQETQYF.

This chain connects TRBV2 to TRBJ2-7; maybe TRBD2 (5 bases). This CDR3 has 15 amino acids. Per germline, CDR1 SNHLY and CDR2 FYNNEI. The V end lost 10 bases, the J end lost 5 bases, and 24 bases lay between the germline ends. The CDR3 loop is CATQPLDLLGHEQYF. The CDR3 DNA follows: TGTGCCACCCAACCCCTGGACTTACTGGGCCACGAGCAGTACTTC.

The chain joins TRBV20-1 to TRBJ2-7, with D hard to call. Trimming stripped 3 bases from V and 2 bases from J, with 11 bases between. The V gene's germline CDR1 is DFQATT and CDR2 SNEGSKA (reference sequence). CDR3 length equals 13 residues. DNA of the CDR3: TGCAGTGCTAGTCCCCGAGCGACCTACGAGCAGTACTTC. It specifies CSASPRATYEQYF.

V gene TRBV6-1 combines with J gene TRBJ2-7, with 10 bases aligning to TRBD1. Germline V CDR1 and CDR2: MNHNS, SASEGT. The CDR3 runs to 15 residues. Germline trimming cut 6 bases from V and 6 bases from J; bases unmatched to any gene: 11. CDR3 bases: TGTGCCAGCAGCGGAAGGGGACAGGGGTTAGGCGAGCAGTACTTC. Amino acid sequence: CASSGRGQGLGEQYF.

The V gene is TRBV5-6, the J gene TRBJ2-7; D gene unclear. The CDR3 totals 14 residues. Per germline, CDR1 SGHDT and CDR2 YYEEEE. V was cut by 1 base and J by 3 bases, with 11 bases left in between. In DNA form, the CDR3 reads TGTGCCAGCAGCTTGTTGCTAGTTGACTACGAGCAGTACTTC. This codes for CASSLLLVDYEQYF.

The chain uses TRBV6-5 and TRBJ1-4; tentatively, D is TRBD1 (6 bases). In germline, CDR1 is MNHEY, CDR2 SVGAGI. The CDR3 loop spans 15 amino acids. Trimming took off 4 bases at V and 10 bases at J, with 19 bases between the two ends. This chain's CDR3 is CASSSFSGDIGKLFF. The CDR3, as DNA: TGTGCCAGCAGTTCCTTTTCAGGGGATATCGGAAAACTGTTTTTT.

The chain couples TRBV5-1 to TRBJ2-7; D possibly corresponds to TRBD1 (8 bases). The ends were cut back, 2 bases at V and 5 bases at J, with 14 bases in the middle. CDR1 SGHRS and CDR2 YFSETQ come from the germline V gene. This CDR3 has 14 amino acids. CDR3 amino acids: CASSLSGTGHEQYF. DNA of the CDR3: TGCGCCAGCAGCTTAAGCGGGACAGGCCACGAGCAGTACTTC.

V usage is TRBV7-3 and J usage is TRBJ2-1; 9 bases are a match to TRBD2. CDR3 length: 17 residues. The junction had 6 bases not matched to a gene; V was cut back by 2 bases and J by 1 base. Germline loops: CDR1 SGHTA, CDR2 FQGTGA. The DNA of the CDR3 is TGTGCCAGCAGCTTATCCCCTAGCGGGAAATCCTACAATGAGCAGTTCTTC. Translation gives CASSLSPSGKSYNEQFF. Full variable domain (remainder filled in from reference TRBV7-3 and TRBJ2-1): GAGVSQTPSNKVTEKGKYVELRCDPISGHTALYWYRQSLGQGPEFLIYFQGTGAADDSGLPNDRFFAVRPEGSVSTLKIQRTERGDSAVYLCASSLSPSGKSYNEQFFGPGTRLTVL.

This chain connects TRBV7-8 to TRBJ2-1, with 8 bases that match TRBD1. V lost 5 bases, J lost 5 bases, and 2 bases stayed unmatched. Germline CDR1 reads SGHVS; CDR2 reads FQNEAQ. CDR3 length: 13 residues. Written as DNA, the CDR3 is TGTGCCAGCAGCCGGGACAGGAACAATGAGCAGTTCTTC. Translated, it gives CASSRDRNNEQFF.

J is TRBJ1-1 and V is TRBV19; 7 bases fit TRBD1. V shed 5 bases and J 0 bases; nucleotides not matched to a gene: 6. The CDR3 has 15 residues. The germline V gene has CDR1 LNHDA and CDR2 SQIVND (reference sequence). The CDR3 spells CASSPWTGLNTEAFF. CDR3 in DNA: TGTGCCAGTAGTCCATGGACAGGACTGAACACTGAAGCTTTCTTT.